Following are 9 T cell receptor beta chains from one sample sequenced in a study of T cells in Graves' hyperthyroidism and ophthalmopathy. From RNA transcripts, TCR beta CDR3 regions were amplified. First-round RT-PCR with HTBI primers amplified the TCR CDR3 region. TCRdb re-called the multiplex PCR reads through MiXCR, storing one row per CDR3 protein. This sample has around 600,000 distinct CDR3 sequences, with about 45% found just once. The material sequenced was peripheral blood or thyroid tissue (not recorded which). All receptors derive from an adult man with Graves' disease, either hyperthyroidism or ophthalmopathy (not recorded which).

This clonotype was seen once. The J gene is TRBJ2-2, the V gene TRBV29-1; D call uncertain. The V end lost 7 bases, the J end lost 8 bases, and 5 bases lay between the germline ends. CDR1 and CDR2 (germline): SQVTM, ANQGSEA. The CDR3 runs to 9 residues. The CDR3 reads CSAAGELFF. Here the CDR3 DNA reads TGCAGCGCCGCTGGGGAGCTGTTTTTT.

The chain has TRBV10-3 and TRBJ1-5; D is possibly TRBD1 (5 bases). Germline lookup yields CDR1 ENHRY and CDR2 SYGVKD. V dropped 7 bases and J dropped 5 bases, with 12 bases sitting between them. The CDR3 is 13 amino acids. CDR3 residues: CAINRGGDQPQHF. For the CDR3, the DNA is TGTGCCATCAATCGGGGGGGGGATCAGCCCCAGCATTTT.

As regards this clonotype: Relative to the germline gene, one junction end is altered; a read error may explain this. CDR3 sequence (DNA): TGTGCCAGCAGCGTAGATGCGGGACTAGCGGGAGGACCCCAAGAGACCCAGTACTTC. Translated, it gives CASSVDAGLAGGPQETQYF. The chain uses TRBV5-1 and TRBJ2-5; 15 bases agree with TRBD2. CDR3 size: 19 residues. CDR1 is SGHRS and CDR2 is YFSETQ in the germline V gene.

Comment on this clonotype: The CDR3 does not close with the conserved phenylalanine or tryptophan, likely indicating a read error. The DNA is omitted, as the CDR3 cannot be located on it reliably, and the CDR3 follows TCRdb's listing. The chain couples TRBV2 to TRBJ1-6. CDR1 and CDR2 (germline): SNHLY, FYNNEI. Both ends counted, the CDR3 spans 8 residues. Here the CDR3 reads CASSPVPY.

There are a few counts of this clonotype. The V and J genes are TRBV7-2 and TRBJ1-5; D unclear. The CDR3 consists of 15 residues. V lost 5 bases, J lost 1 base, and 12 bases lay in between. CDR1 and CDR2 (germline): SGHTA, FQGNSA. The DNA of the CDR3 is TGTGCCAGCAGCCTGGGCATTACCAGCAATCAGCCCCAGCATTTT. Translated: CASSLGITSNQPQHF.

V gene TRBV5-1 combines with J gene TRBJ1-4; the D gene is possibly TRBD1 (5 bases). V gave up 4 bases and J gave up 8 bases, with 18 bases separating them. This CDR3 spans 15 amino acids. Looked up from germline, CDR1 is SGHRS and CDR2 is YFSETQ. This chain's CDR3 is CASSGGNGEQEKLFF. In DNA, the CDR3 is TGCGCCAGCAGCGGGGGAAACGGAGAACAGGAAAAACTGTTTTTT.

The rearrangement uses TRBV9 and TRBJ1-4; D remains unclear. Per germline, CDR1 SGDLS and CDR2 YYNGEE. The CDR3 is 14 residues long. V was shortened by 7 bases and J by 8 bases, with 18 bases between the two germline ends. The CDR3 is CASSPGSGVEKLFF. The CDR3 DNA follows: TGTGCCAGCTCACCGGGCTCGGGCGTCGAAAAACTGTTTTTT.

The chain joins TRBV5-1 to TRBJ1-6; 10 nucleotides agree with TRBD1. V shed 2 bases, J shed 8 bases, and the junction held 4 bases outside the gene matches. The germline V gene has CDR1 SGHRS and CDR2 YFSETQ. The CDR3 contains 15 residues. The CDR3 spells CASSFQGQGYSPLHF. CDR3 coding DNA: TGCGCCAGCAGCTTTCAGGGACAGGGGTATTCACCCCTCCACTTT.

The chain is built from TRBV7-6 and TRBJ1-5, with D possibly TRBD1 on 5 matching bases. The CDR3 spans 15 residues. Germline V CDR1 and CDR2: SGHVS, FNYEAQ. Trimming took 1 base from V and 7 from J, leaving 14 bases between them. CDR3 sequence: CASSLEAQGWQPQHF. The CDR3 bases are TGTGCCAGCAGCTTAGAGGCCCAGGGATGGCAGCCCCAGCATTTT.